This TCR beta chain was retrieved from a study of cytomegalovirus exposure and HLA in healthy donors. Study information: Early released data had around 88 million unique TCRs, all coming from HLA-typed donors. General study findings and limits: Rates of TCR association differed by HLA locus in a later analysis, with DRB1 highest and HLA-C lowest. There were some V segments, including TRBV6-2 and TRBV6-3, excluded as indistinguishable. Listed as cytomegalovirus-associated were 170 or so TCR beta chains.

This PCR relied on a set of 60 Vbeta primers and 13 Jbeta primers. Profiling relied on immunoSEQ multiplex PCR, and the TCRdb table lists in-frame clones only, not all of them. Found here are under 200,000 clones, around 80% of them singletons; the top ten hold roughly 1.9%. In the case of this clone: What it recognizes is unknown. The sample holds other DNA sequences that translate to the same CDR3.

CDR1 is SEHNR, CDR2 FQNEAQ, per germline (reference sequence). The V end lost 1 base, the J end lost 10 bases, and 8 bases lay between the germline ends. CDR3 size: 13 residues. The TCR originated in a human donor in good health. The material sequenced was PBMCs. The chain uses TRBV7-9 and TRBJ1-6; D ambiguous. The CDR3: CASSLEVGSPLHF. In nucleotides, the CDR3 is TGTGCCAGCAGCTTAGAGGTCGGGTCACCCCTCCACTTT. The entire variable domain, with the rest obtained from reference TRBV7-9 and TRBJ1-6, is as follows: DTGVSQNPRHKITKRGQNVTFRCDPISEHNRLYWYRQTLGQGPEFLTYFQNEAQLEKSRLLSDRFSAERPKGSFSTLEIQRTEQGDSAMYLCASSLEVGSPLHFGNGTRLTVT.